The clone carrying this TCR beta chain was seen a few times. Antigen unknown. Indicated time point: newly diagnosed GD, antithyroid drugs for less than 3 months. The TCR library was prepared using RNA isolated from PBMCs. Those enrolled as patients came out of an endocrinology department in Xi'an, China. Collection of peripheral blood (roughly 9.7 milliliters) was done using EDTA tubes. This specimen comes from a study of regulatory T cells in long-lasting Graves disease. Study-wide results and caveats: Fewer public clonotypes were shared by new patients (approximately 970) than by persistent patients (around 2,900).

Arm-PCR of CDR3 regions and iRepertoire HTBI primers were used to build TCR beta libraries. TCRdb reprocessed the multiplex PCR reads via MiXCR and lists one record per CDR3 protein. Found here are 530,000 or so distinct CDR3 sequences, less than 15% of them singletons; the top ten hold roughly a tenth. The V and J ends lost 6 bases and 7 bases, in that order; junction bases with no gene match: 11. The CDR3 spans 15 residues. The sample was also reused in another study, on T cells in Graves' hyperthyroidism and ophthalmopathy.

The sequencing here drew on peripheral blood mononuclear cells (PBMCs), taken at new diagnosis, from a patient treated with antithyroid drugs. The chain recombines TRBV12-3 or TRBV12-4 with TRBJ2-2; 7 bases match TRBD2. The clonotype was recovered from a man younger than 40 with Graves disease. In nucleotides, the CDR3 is TGTGCCAGCAGGGAACCCGGGACTAAAATCGGGGAGCTGTTTTTT. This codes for CASREPGTKIGELFF.